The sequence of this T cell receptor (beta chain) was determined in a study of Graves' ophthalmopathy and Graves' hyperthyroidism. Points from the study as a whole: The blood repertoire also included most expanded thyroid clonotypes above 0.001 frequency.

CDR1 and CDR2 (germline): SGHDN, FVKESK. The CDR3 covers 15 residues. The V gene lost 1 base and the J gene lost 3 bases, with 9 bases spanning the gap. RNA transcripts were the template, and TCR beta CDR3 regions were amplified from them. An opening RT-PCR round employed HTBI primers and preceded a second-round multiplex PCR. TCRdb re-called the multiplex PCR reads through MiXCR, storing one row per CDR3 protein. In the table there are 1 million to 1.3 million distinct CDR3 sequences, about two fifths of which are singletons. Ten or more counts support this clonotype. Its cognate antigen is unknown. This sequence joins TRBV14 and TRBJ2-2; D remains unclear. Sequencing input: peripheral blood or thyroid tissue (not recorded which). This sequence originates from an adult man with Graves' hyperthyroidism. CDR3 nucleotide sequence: TGTGCCAGCAGCCAAGCGATTGGGGACACCGGGGAGCTGTTTTTT. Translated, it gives CASSQAIGDTGELFF.